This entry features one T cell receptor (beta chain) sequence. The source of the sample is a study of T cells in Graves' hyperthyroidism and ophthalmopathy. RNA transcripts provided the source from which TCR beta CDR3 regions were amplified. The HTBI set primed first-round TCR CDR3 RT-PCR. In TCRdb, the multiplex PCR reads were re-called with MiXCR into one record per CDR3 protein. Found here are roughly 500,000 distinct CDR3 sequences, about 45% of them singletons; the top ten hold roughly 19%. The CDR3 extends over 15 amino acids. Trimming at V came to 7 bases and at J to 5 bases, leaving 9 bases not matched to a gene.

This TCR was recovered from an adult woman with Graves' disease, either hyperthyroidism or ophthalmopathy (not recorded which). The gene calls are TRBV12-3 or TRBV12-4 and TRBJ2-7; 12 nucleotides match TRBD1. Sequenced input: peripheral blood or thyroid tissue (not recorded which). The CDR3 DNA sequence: TGTGCCAGCACCCCCGGGACAGGGGGCTTACACGAGCAGTACTTC. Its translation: CASTPGTGGLHEQYF.